Each of the 21 T cell receptor beta chains below was sequenced from the same sample in a study of shared clonotypes between healthy human individuals. The data were produced by immunoSEQ multiplex PCR, yet TCRdb's version contains in-frame clones alone and is incomplete. This sample carries millions of clones, roughly 94% of them seen once, and the ten largest clones take 0.13%. Material: naive CD4+ T cells sorted from blood. The subset denotes: CD45RA+ positively selected. Every receptor here comes from a man between 18 and 29 years old in good health.

The chain joins TRBV5-1 to TRBJ2-1; D unresolved. Germline values: CDR1 SGHRS, CDR2 YFSETQ. Trimming took 4 bases from V and 3 from J, leaving 23 bases between them. The CDR3 runs 18 residues. The CDR3 here is CASSTARLGRAHYNEQFF. CDR3 in DNA: TGCGCCAGCAGCACGGCACGGCTTGGTAGGGCCCACTACAATGAGCAGTTCTTC.

As to this clone: Other DNA sequences of this sample code for an identical CDR3. The V call is TRBV9, the J call TRBJ1-5; D is possibly TRBD1 (5 bases). The germline gives CDR1 SGDLS, CDR2 YYNGEE. Trimming left V 3 bases short and J 4 bases short, with 8 bases between. The CDR3 runs to 13 residues. The DNA for the CDR3 is TGTGCCAGCAGCGCCCAGGGAAATCAGCCCCAGCATTTT. Protein: CASSAQGNQPQHF.

This clone was seen only once. This sequence joins TRBV2 and TRBJ1-5; 7 bases fit TRBD1. The ends lost 6 bases at V and 1 base at J; junction bases unmatched: 3. CDR1 is SNHLY and CDR2 is FYNNEI in the germline V gene. The CDR3 totals 14 residues. The CDR3 sequence is CASRSGGSNQPQHF. CDR3 bases: TGTGCCAGCAGATCAGGGGGAAGCAATCAGCCCCAGCATTTT.

The chain links TRBV7-2 to TRBJ2-3; D gene unclear. V lost 4 bases to trimming and J lost 3 bases, with 8 bases between them. CDR3 length: 13 amino acids. CDR1 is SGHTA, CDR2 FQGNSA, per germline. CDR3 sequence reads: CASSSLRTDTQYF. DNA for the CDR3: TGTGCCAGCAGCTCTCTGAGAACAGATACGCAGTATTTT.

The rearrangement joins TRBV7-2 to TRBJ1-1; D not resolved. There are 13 residues in the CDR3. CDR1 and CDR2 (germline): SGHTA, FQGNSA. V shed 4 bases and J shed 8 bases, with 14 bases lying between them. The CDR3 is CASSSPVKAEAFF. CDR3 DNA: TGTGCCAGCAGCTCCCCCGTGAAGGCCGAAGCTTTCTTT. Combining the CDR3 with reference TRBV7-2 and TRBJ1-1 gives the whole variable domain GAGVSQSPSNKVTEKGKDVELRCDPISGHTALYWYRQSLGQGLEFLIYFQGNSAPDKSGLPSDRFSAERTGGSVSTLTIQRTQQEDSAVYLCASSSPVKAEAFFGQGTRLTVV.

With respect to this clone: Other DNA sequences in this specimen translate into the identical CDR3. This sequence joins TRBV6-5 and TRBJ2-7; 7 bases match TRBD1. The ends lost 5 bases at V and 1 base at J; junction bases unmatched: 5. CDR3 length equals 14 residues. The V gene's germline CDR1 is MNHEY and CDR2 SVGAGI. The CDR3 region has the DNA TGTGCCAGCAGTCCACGGACAGGATCCTACGAGCAGTACTTC. Amino acid sequence: CASSPRTGSYEQYF.

This sequence joins TRBV28 and TRBJ2-7; 10 bases match TRBD2. The V segment lost 5 bases and the J segment 4 bases; nucleotides outside the gene matches: 11. From germline, CDR1 is MDHEN and CDR2 SYDVKM. CDR3 length: 16 amino acids. CDR3 residues: CASSPAGGTARYEQYF. The CDR3 nucleotides read TGTGCCAGCAGTCCAGCGGGGGGGACTGCTCGGTACGAGCAGTACTTC. The variable domain in full, with the rest retrieved from reference TRBV28 and TRBJ2-7, is DVKVTQSSRYLVKRTGEKVFLECVQDMDHENMFWYRQDPGLGLRLIYFSYDVKMKEKGDIPEGYSVSREKKERFSLILESASTNQTSMYLCASSPAGGTARYEQYFGPGTRLTVT.

The chain uses TRBV13 and TRBJ2-1; TRBD2 matches 7 bases. V lost 1 base to trimming and J lost 4 bases; unmatched junction nucleotides: 16. CDR3 length: 19 amino acids. The V gene's germline CDR1 is PRHDT and CDR2 FYEKMQ (reference sequence). CDR3 coding DNA: TGTGCCAGCAGCTTAGCGGGGTGGGGTAGCGGGCAGGTATACAATGAGCAGTTCTTC. Translating it yields CASSLAGWGSGQVYNEQFF.

The J gene is TRBJ1-1, the V gene TRBV18; D is unclear. From germline, CDR1 is KGHSH and CDR2 LQKENI. Trimming shortened V by 6 bases and J by 2 bases, and 16 bases separated the two germline ends. There are 15 residues in the CDR3. The chain's CDR3 is CASSPLKTPNTEAFF. The CDR3 coding sequence is TGTGCCAGCTCGCCCTTAAAGACACCTAACACTGAAGCTTTCTTT.

There are a few counts of this clone. The chain is built from TRBV27 and TRBJ2-7; weak D call: TRBD1 (5 bases). Trimming removed 6 bases from V and 1 base from J, with 10 bases in between. Germline assignment: CDR1 MNHEY and CDR2 SMNVEV (reference sequence). The CDR3 runs 13 residues. The CDR3 spells CASSVTGSYEQYF. Here the CDR3 DNA reads TGTGCCAGCAGCGTCACAGGTTCCTACGAGCAGTACTTC.

The chain joins TRBV7-9 to TRBJ1-4; no firm D call. V gave up 5 bases and J gave up 3 bases, with 10 bases separating them. The CDR3 is 14 residues long. The germline CDR1 and CDR2 sequences are SEHNR and FQNEAQ (reference sequence). The CDR3 region is CASSVVAPNEKLFF. For the CDR3, the DNA is TGTGCCAGCAGCGTAGTAGCCCCTAATGAAAAACTGTTTTTT.

The chain carries TRBV4-1 and TRBJ2-3; the D gene is possibly TRBD1 (5 bases). The length of the CDR3 is 16 residues. Looked up from germline, CDR1 is MGHRA and CDR2 is YSYEKL. Trimming took 3 bases from V and 4 from J, leaving 17 bases between them. The DNA of the CDR3 is TGCGCCAGCAGCCATGCCCAGACCCAAGGGGCAGATACGCAGTATTTT. This translates into CASSHAQTQGADTQYF.

The chain uses TRBV9 and TRBJ2-3; possibly TRBD1 or TRBD2 for D (5 bases each). The CDR3 contains 15 residues. V lost 2 bases, J lost 1 base, and 11 bases lay in between. Germline V gives CDR1 SGDLS, CDR2 YYNGEE. The CDR3 region is CASSVQVGGTDTQYF. CDR3 sequence (DNA): TGTGCCAGCAGCGTCCAGGTGGGGGGCACAGATACGCAGTATTTT.

The V call is TRBV5-1, the J call TRBJ1-4; 12 bases are shared with TRBD1. CDR3 length equals 15 residues. After removal of 4 bases from V and 7 bases from J, the junction contained 5 bases not matched to a gene. CDR1 and CDR2 (germline): SGHRS, YFSETQ. CDR3 in DNA: TGCGCCAGCAGCCCGGGGACAGGGGGCAGTGAAAAACTGTTTTTT. Protein: CASSPGTGGSEKLFF.

The rearrangement uses TRBV5-1 and TRBJ2-7, with D unresolved. V lost 1 base to trimming and J lost 3 bases, with 14 bases between them. The CDR3 is made up of 15 amino acids. Per the germline V gene, CDR1 is SGHRS and CDR2 is YFSETQ. This CDR3 is CASSLSKTVLYEQYF. The DNA for the CDR3 is TGCGCCAGCAGCTTGAGCAAAACAGTCCTCTACGAGCAGTACTTC.

The chain employs TRBV4-1 and TRBJ1-4; D may be TRBD1 (5 bases). The CDR3 runs to 20 residues. CDR1 and CDR2 (germline): MGHRA, YSYEKL. V lost 0 bases, J lost 0 bases, and 20 bases lay in between. The CDR3 loop reads CASSQEPRTGRSATNEKLFF. For the CDR3, the DNA is TGCGCCAGCAGCCAAGAACCCCGAACAGGCCGCTCTGCAACTAATGAAAAACTGTTTTTT.

The gene calls are TRBV20-1 and TRBJ1-3; D is unresolved. This CDR3 is 11 amino acids long. Trimming shortened V by 3 bases and J by 4 bases, and 4 bases separated the two germline ends. Germline V gene data show CDR1 as DFQATT and CDR2 as SNEGSKA (reference sequence). CDR3 region: CSARKGNTIYF. For the CDR3, the DNA is TGCAGTGCTAGGAAAGGAAACACCATATATTTT.

This clone appeared a few times. The chain links TRBV6-6 to TRBJ2-7, with a possible D match to TRBD2 (6 bases). CDR3 size: 13 residues. The germline CDR1 and CDR2 sequences are MNHNY and SVGAGI (reference sequence). V lost 6 bases to trimming and J lost 4 bases, with 13 bases between them. CDR3 residues: CASRQDYSYEQYF. CDR3 nucleotides: TGTGCCAGCAGACAGGACTACAGTTACGAGCAGTACTTC.

The V call is TRBV11-2, the J call TRBJ1-2; 10 positions agree with TRBD1. The V segment lost 1 base and the J segment 8 bases; nucleotides outside the gene matches: 10. CDR1 and CDR2 (germline): SGHAT, FQNNGV. The CDR3 extends over 16 amino acids. The CDR3 loop reads CASSLAQDRGPLGYTF. The CDR3 nucleotides read TGTGCCAGCAGCTTAGCCCAAGACAGGGGGCCGTTAGGCTACACCTTC.

Details on this clone: At one of its ends the junction is not consistent with the germline gene, which may arise from a read error. CDR3 amino acids: CASSAGTGETQYF. CDR3 DNA: TGTGCTAGCAGCGCCGGGACAGGAGAGACCCAGTACTTC. The chain employs TRBV7-7 and TRBJ2-5, with 8 bases aligning to TRBD1. Germline V lookup: CDR1 SSHAT, CDR2 FNYEAQ (reference sequence). The CDR3 extends over 13 amino acids. The variable domain in full, with the rest retrieved from reference TRBV7-7 and TRBJ2-5, is GAGVSQSPRYKVTKRGQDVTLRCDPISSHATLYWYQQALGQGPEFLTYFNYEAQPDKSGLPSDRFSAERPEGSISTLTIQRTEQRDSAMYRCASSAGTGETQYFGPGTRLLVL.

Worth noting for this clone: A much bigger clone sits one base away, suggesting this may be a read error. The gene calls are TRBV6-6 and TRBJ2-3; D call uncertain. This CDR3 is built from 11 residues. Germline CDR1 reads MNHNY; CDR2 reads SVGAGI (reference sequence). The V and J ends lost 6 bases and 2 bases respectively, with 3 bases between them. The CDR3 DNA reads as TGTGCCAGCAGCGTCACAGATACGCAGTATTTT. It is translated as CASSVTDTQYF.